These 21 T cell receptor beta chains were sequenced from one sample in a study of breast tumors, draining lymph nodes, adjacent tissues. TCRdb passed the multiplex PCR reads through MiXCR, listing each CDR3 protein once. The sample includes approximately 37,000 distinct CDR3 sequences, about 36% of them seen just once. Sequencing was performed on breast tumor tissue. These receptors originate from a female donor with breast cancer. Some clones in this sample may be carry-over from other donors' samples.

This clonotype was counted ten times or more. V gene TRBV6-5 combines with J gene TRBJ2-2; no firm D call. Trimming took 10 bases from V and 2 from J, leaving 20 bases between them. Germline V gives CDR1 MNHEY, CDR2 SVGAGI. The CDR3 sequence is 16 residues long. CDR3 sequence reads: CATAEQPALNTGELFF. In nucleotides, the CDR3 is TGTGCCACGGCCGAACAGCCCGCTCTTAACACCGGGGAGCTGTTTTTT.

As to this clonotype: Being one base from a much bigger clone, this may be a read error. V and J are TRBV5-1 and TRBJ2-2, with D possibly TRBD1 on 5 matching bases. From germline, CDR1 is SGHRS and CDR2 YFSETQ. The CDR3 is made up of 15 amino acids. The V end lost 7 bases, the J end lost 5 bases, and 18 bases lay between the germline ends. For the CDR3, the DNA is TGCGCCAGCGCCCTCGTCTGGGGCGGTACCGGGGAGCTGTTTTTT. Its translation: CASALVWGGTGELFF.

This clonotype was seen repeatedly, ten times or more. The chain links TRBV6-2 or TRBV6-3 to TRBJ1-6; D possibly corresponds to TRBD1 (5 bases). Germline V gene sequence: CDR1 MNHEY, CDR2 SVGEGT. The V end lost 5 bases, the J end lost 9 bases, and 14 bases lay between the germline ends. The CDR3 has 14 amino acids. DNA for the CDR3: TGTGCCAGCAGTCAACAGGTCCTCCTTTCACCCCTCCACTTT. Its translation is CASSQQVLLSPLHF.

J is TRBJ2-5 and V is TRBV6-6; 10 nucleotides match TRBD1. Per germline, CDR1 MNHNY and CDR2 SVGAGI (reference sequence). CDR3 size: 14 residues. The V segment lost 5 bases and the J segment 5 bases; nucleotides outside the gene matches: 5. As DNA, the CDR3 is TGTGCCAGCAGTCCAGGACAGGGGGTGGAGACCCAGTACTTC. Its translation is CASSPGQGVETQYF.

This clonotype was observed many times. The chain links TRBV20-1 to TRBJ2-3; 7 bases fit TRBD1. Germline loops: CDR1 DFQATT, CDR2 SNEGSKA (reference sequence). Trimming cost V 2 bases and J 3 bases; bases outside gene matches: 5. The CDR3 sequence is 14 residues long. The CDR3 loop reads CSARPATGTDTQYF. In DNA form, the CDR3 reads TGCAGTGCTAGACCCGCGACAGGGACAGATACGCAGTATTTT.

This clonotype was observed once. This chain links TRBV12-5 with TRBJ2-2; 8 nucleotides match TRBD2. Germline values: CDR1 LGHNT, CDR2 FRNRAP. V shed 7 bases, J shed 5 bases, and the junction held 9 bases outside the gene matches. This CDR3 spans 15 amino acids. DNA for the CDR3: TGTGCTAGTGCCCCGGGACTAGTCGGGACCGGGGAGCTGTTTTTT. Its protein product is CASAPGLVGTGELFF.

This clonotype was found many times. The chain carries TRBV7-9 and TRBJ2-3, with TRBD1 matching over 9 bases. The germline V gene encodes CDR1 SEHNR and CDR2 FQNEAQ (reference sequence). This CDR3 region has 18 residues. Trimming cost V 1 base and J 2 bases; bases outside gene matches: 10. The CDR3 loop is CASSLGGLGQGYTDTQYF. The DNA for the CDR3 is TGTGCCAGCAGCTTAGGAGGGCTGGGACAGGGATACACAGATACGCAGTATTTT.

This clonotype was counted ten times or more. This sequence joins TRBV30 and TRBJ1-6; tentative D call: TRBD1 (5 bases). Trimming took 4 bases from V and 4 from J, leaving 8 bases between them. This CDR3 is built from 13 residues. Germline V gene sequence: CDR1 GTSNPN, CDR2 SVGIG (reference sequence). This chain's CDR3 is CAWTEGYNSPLHF. CDR3 sequence (DNA): TGTGCCTGGACAGAGGGGTATAATTCACCCCTCCACTTT.

The gene calls are TRBV28 and TRBJ2-7; D remains ambiguous. Trimming shortened V by 5 bases and J by 7 bases, and 6 bases separated the two germline ends. This CDR3 spans 10 amino acids. Germline V gives CDR1 MDHEN, CDR2 SYDVKM. The CDR3 nucleotides read TGTGCCAGCAGTAATAAAGAGCAGTACTTC. It specifies CASSNKEQYF. Together with reference TRBV28 and TRBJ2-7, the CDR3 gives the full variable domain: DVKVTQSSRYLVKRTGEKVFLECVQDMDHENMFWYRQDPGLGLRLIYFSYDVKMKEKGDIPEGYSVSREKKERFSLILESASTNQTSMYLCASSNKEQYFGPGTRLTVT.

The V call is TRBV28, the J call TRBJ1-5, with D perhaps TRBD1 (6 bases). This CDR3 has 14 amino acids. Germline CDR1 MDHEN, CDR2 SYDVKM. V dropped 10 bases and J dropped 2 bases, with 15 bases sitting between them. In nucleotides, the CDR3 is TGTGCCACACTAACAGGGACGGGCAATCAGCCCCAGCATTTT. Amino acids: CATLTGTGNQPQHF.

The chain couples TRBV6-2 or TRBV6-3 to TRBJ2-7; D might be TRBD2 (6 bases). V lost 6 bases and J 4 bases, leaving 22 bases between the germline ends. The CDR3 consists of 16 residues. Germline V gives CDR1 MNHEY, CDR2 SVGEGT. The CDR3 loop is CASSYSVPGSRYEQYF. The DNA for the CDR3 is TGTGCCAGCAGCTACAGTGTGCCCGGGAGTAGATACGAGCAGTACTTC.

This clonotype was recorded many times. This sequence joins TRBV6-6 and TRBJ1-6; D possibly corresponds to TRBD1 (6 bases). Germline V gene data show CDR1 as MNHNY and CDR2 as SVGAGI (reference sequence). Trimming took off 6 bases at V and 10 bases at J, with 19 bases between the two ends. The CDR3 consists of 15 residues. CDR3 sequence: CASSPHREPNSPLHF. The CDR3, as DNA: TGTGCCAGCAGCCCCCACAGGGAACCCAACTCACCCCTCCACTTT.

The chain links TRBV27 to TRBJ2-1; 10 nucleotides line up with TRBD2. V was pared by 5 bases and J by 0 bases, with 4 bases of the junction left unmatched. The CDR3 contains 16 residues. From germline, CDR1 is MNHEY and CDR2 SMNVEV (reference sequence). The CDR3 DNA sequence: TGTGCCAGCAGTACACCTAGCGGGAGCTCCTACAATGAGCAGTTCTTC. It yields the protein CASSTPSGSSYNEQFF.

The table lists this clonotype with many counts. The chain couples TRBV6-1 to TRBJ2-3, with TRBD1 matching over 9 bases. The CDR3 spans 16 residues. Germline CDR1 is MNHNS and CDR2 is SASEGT. J was trimmed by 0 bases and V by 5 bases; bases with no gene match: 6. This CDR3 is CASSRRTGESTDTQYF. In DNA, the CDR3 is TGTGCCAGCAGTCGACGGACAGGGGAAAGCACAGATACGCAGTATTTT.

This clonotype is medium-sized (0.01 to 0.1%) within its sample. The gene calls are TRBV4-1 and TRBJ2-7; no clear D. CDR1 is MGHRA, CDR2 YSYEKL, per germline. This CDR3 spans 14 amino acids. V gave up 4 bases and J gave up 4 bases, with 14 bases separating them. In DNA, the CDR3 is TGCGCCAGCAGCCCGACTTCCGATGGGTACGAGCAGTACTTC. This gives the protein CASSPTSDGYEQYF.

J is TRBJ2-1 and V is TRBV24-1; weak D call: TRBD2 (5 bases). The V end was cut by 3 bases, the J end by 4 bases, with 12 bases between. Germline CDR1 is KGHDR and CDR2 is SFDVKD. The CDR3 has 15 residues. DNA of the CDR3: TGTGCCACCAGTGATAGTTTGCTAGCTTACAATGAGCAGTTCTTC. This encodes CATSDSLLAYNEQFF.

This clonotype was seen repeatedly, ten times or more. At one of its ends the junction is not consistent with the germline gene, which may arise from a read error. This sequence joins TRBV7-9 and TRBJ1-2, with TRBD1 matching over 8 bases. The CDR3 contains 16 residues. The germline V gene encodes CDR1 SEHNR and CDR2 FQNEAQ (reference sequence). CDR3 residues: CARVPWDRRLFYGYTF. DNA of the CDR3: TGTGCCCGAGTCCCCTGGGACAGGCGCTTATTCTATGGCTACACCTTT.

The J gene is TRBJ1-2, the V gene TRBV6-1; D call uncertain. The ends were cut back, 3 bases at V and 0 bases at J, with 5 bases in the middle. CDR3 size: 13 residues. CDR1 MNHNS and CDR2 SASEGT come from the germline V gene. This chain's CDR3 is CASSDPANYGYTF. The CDR3 bases are TGTGCCAGCAGTGATCCGGCTAACTATGGCTACACCTTC.

This clonotype was seen repeatedly, ten times or more. V and J are TRBV6-2 or TRBV6-3 and TRBJ2-7; D could derive from TRBD1 or TRBD2 (6 bases each). This CDR3 contains 12 residues. In germline, CDR1 is MNHEY, CDR2 SVGEGT. Trimming took 5 bases from V and 7 from J, leaving 12 bases between them. The chain's CDR3 is CASSEQGGEQYF. CDR3 nucleotide sequence: TGTGCCAGCAGTGAACAGGGAGGAGAGCAGTACTTC.

Comment on this clonotype: Possible read error: a much larger clone is one base away. The chain links TRBV6-5 to TRBJ2-1; D call uncertain. The CDR3 is 17 amino acids. The V gene's germline CDR1 is MNHEY and CDR2 SVGAGI. Trimming cost V 0 bases and J 0 bases, with 12 bases left between them. CDR3 sequence (DNA): TGTGCCAGCAGTTACTCGGAAGGGATCGGCTCCTACAATGAGCAGTTCTTC. Translation gives CASSYSEGIGSYNEQFF.

This clonotype was observed a single time. The CDR3 protein is CASSPGLANTGELFF. The CDR3 DNA reads TGTGCCAGCAGCCCCGGCCTAGCGAACACCGGGGAGCTGTTTTTT. The chain links TRBV7-9 to TRBJ2-2; D gene unclear. In germline, CDR1 is SEHNR, CDR2 FQNEAQ (reference sequence). The length of the CDR3 is 15 residues. V was clipped by 5 bases and J by 0 bases, with 10 bases between them.